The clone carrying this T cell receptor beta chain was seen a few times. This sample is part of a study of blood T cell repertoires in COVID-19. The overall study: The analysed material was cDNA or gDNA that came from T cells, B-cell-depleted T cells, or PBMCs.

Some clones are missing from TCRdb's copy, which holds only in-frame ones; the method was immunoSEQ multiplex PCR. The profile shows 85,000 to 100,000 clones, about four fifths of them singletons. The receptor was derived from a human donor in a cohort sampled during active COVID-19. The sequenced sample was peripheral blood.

This CDR3 reads CASSFGGRRTGELFF. CDR3 in DNA: TGCGCCAGCAGCTTCGGGGGGCGCCGGACCGGGGAGCTGTTTTTT. The chain joins TRBV5-1 to TRBJ2-2; D is perhaps TRBD2 (7 bases). The CDR3 spans 15 residues. Trimming pared 2 bases from V and 5 bases from J, leaving 13 bases between. CDR1 and CDR2 from the germline V gene are SGHRS and YFSETQ.